This T cell receptor (beta chain) was identified during a study of blood T cell repertoires in COVID-19. Looking at the study overall: Sites across the United States, Italy and Spain contributed samples from acute and convalescent COVID-19. PBMCs, B-cell-depleted T cells, or T cells provided the cDNA or gDNA that made up the material.

Per the study methods: Amplification of reference gene primers provided the estimated nucleated cell counts. Clones were sequenced by immunoSEQ multiplex PCR, and TCRdb holds only the in-frame ones, with some missing. The V and J calls and clone size were taken over from that table, and D and trimming were inferred from the DNA. The sample has some 310,000 clones, roughly 90% seen once; the top ten hold approximately 2.9%. Seattle participants joined during active infection and were tracked over time. Germline V gene lookup returns CDR1 MGHRA and CDR2 YSYEKL. This CDR3 comprises 13 residues. Trimming shortened V by 2 bases and J by 4 bases, and 9 bases separated the two germline ends.

The sequence was obtained from a woman in her thirties with COVID-19, enrolled during active disease. Sequencing was performed on peripheral blood. The chain links TRBV4-1 to TRBJ2-7; tentative D call: TRBD1 (5 bases). DNA for the CDR3: TGCGCCAGCAGCCAACCAGGGAATTACGAGCAGTACTTC. Protein: CASSQPGNYEQYF.